Presented here are 20 T cell receptor beta chains from one specimen sequenced in a study of cytomegalovirus exposure and HLA in healthy donors. The PCR employed 60 Vbeta primers together with 13 Jbeta primers. Method: immunoSEQ multiplex PCR; TCRdb's copy keeps in-frame clones and lacks some. This repertoire shows 120,000 to 150,000 clones, 60% to 85% found once; its top ten account for approximately 1%. The sequenced sample was PBMCs. Receptor source: a man aged 18 to 29 in good health and CMV-seronegative.

The chain carries TRBV27 and TRBJ2-3, with 10 bases fitting TRBD2. The ends lost 0 bases at V and 1 base at J; junction bases unmatched: 4. CDR3 length: 17 residues. CDR1 and CDR2 from the germline V gene are MNHEY and SMNVEV (reference sequence). DNA of the CDR3: TGTGCCAGCAGTTTATCCCTAGGACTAGCGGGCACAGATACGCAGTATTTT. It translates to CASSLSLGLAGTDTQYF.

The chain is built from TRBV28 and TRBJ2-7; TRBD2 matches 7 bases. Germline trimming cut 2 bases from V and 3 bases from J; bases unmatched to any gene: 1. The germline CDR1 and CDR2 sequences are MDHEN and SYDVKM. The CDR3 runs to 13 residues. The CDR3 DNA reads as TGTGCCAGCAGTTTAGGGGGGGTCTACGAGCAGTACTTC. It codes for CASSLGGVYEQYF.

V and J are TRBV19 and TRBJ1-2; no definite D call. Germline V gene lookup returns CDR1 LNHDA and CDR2 SQIVND (reference sequence). The ends were cut back, 5 bases at V and 6 bases at J, with 13 bases in the middle. The CDR3 runs 13 residues. CDR3 amino acids: CASSPSRGNGYTF. CDR3 nucleotide sequence: TGTGCCAGTAGTCCCTCTCGAGGGAATGGCTACACCTTC.

This chain uses TRBV27 with TRBJ1-1, with a possible D match to TRBD1 (5 bases). There are 14 residues in the CDR3. CDR1 is MNHEY, CDR2 SMNVEV, per germline (reference sequence). Trimming took off 6 bases at V and 0 bases at J, with 11 bases between the two ends. This chain's CDR3 is CASRTRGMNTEAFF. The CDR3 DNA follows: TGTGCCAGCAGGACCCGGGGGATGAACACTGAAGCTTTCTTT.

The chain recombines TRBV5-5 with TRBJ1-2; 7 bases are shared with TRBD1. CDR1 is SGHKS and CDR2 is YYEKEE in the germline V gene (reference sequence). The CDR3 spans 16 residues. With 1 base clipped from V and 2 bases from J, the junction kept 8 bases outside the gene matches. The CDR3 sequence: CASSLRTGTSNYGYTF. In DNA, the CDR3 is TGTGCCAGCAGCTTGCGGACAGGAACTTCCAACTATGGCTACACCTTC.

This chain links TRBV12-5 with TRBJ2-5, with 11 bases matching TRBD2. This CDR3 has 16 residues. V trimming: 7 bases; J trimming: 3 bases; junction bases outside the gene matches: 10. CDR1 is LGHNT and CDR2 is FRNRAP in the germline V gene. The DNA for the CDR3 is TGTGCTAGTGCGGAAGTAGCGGGGGGGCCTGAAGAGACCCAGTACTTC. Encoded protein: CASAEVAGGPEETQYF.

This chain uses TRBV7-3 with TRBJ1-2; D uncertain. The V end was cut by 5 bases, the J end by 2 bases, with 9 bases between. The germline V gene has CDR1 SGHTA and CDR2 FQGTGA. The CDR3 covers 13 residues. This CDR3 reads CASSTGPNYGYTF. The CDR3 DNA follows: TGTGCCAGCAGCACGGGTCCAAACTATGGCTACACCTTC.

The chain carries TRBV7-8 and TRBJ1-1; 7 nucleotides line up with TRBD1. Looked up from germline, CDR1 is SGHVS and CDR2 is FQNEAQ. V shed 5 bases, J shed 2 bases, and the junction held 5 bases outside the gene matches. CDR3 length: 14 amino acids. Written as DNA, the CDR3 is TGTGCCAGCAGCCAGGGACAGATTAACACTGAAGCTTTCTTT. Its protein product is CASSQGQINTEAFF. Full variable domain (remainder filled in from reference TRBV7-8 and TRBJ1-1): GAGVSQSPRYKVAKRGQDVALRCDPISGHVSLFWYQQALGQGPEFLTYFQNEAQLDKSGLPSDRFFAERPEGSVSTLKIQRTQQEDSAVYLCASSQGQINTEAFFGQGTRLTVV.

The chain recombines TRBV12-5 with TRBJ1-1, with 10 bases identical to TRBD1. The V segment lost 5 bases and the J segment 3 bases; nucleotides outside the gene matches: 6. This CDR3 is built from 15 residues. Germline CDR1 LGHNT, CDR2 FRNRAP. The CDR3 region has the DNA TGTGCTAGTGGTCCGCGACAGGGGGCATACACTGAAGCTTTCTTT. Translated, it gives CASGPRQGAYTEAFF.

For the CDR3, the DNA is TGTGCCTGGAGTGTCGGCCGGGGAGGAGGAAAACTGTTTTTT. Its protein is CAWSVGRGGGKLFF. J is TRBJ1-4 and V is TRBV30; D not certain. Germline lookup yields CDR1 GTSNPN and CDR2 SVGIG (reference sequence). V lost 0 bases to trimming and J lost 10 bases, with 15 bases between them. The CDR3 consists of 14 residues.

V usage is TRBV2 and J usage is TRBJ1-1; D may be TRBD1 (5 bases). The CDR3 spans 14 residues. Germline CDR1 reads SNHLY; CDR2 reads FYNNEI. The V gene lost 6 bases and the J gene lost 2 bases, with 13 bases spanning the gap. CDR3: CASRGGVTNTEAFF. As DNA, the CDR3 is TGTGCCAGCAGGGGGGGGGTGACAAACACTGAAGCTTTCTTT.

This chain links TRBV6-1 with TRBJ2-1; 10 positions match TRBD1. The germline V gene has CDR1 MNHNS and CDR2 SASEGT. This CDR3 has 14 residues. V shed 6 bases, J shed 4 bases, and the junction held 3 bases outside the gene matches. CDR3: CASRRDRGYNEQFF. The CDR3 DNA follows: TGTGCCAGCAGGAGGGACAGGGGATACAATGAGCAGTTCTTC.

V is TRBV11-1 and J is TRBJ1-4, with TRBD1 matching over 8 bases. Germline V gene sequence: CDR1 SGHAT, CDR2 FQDESV (reference sequence). V lost 5 bases and J lost 5; bases outside the gene matches: 7. CDR3 length: 15 amino acids. The CDR3 coding sequence is TGTGCCAGCAGCCGTGAGGACAGGGCGAATGAAAAACTGTTTTTT. Translation gives CASSREDRANEKLFF.

The V call is TRBV7-8, the J call TRBJ1-1, with TRBD1 as a possible D gene (6 bases). Trimming pared 2 bases from V and 12 bases from J, leaving 19 bases between. Germline V gene lookup returns CDR1 SGHVS and CDR2 FQNEAQ. The CDR3 covers 14 residues. The CDR3 spells CASSLTTGIQGTFF. The CDR3, as DNA: TGTGCCAGCAGCTTAACCACAGGGATTCAGGGGACTTTCTTT.

The table lists this clone with a few counts. The chain recombines TRBV2 with TRBJ1-5, with 7 bases aligning to TRBD1. Trimming cost V 6 bases and J 5 bases; bases outside gene matches: 7. The CDR3 is 14 residues long. The germline V gene has CDR1 SNHLY and CDR2 FYNNEI. The DNA for the CDR3 is TGTGCCAGCAGCCTCACAGGGGCGGATCAGCCCCAGCATTTT. Encoded protein: CASSLTGADQPQHF.

This clone has only one observation. The J gene is TRBJ2-7, the V gene TRBV30; D may be TRBD1 (6 bases). The CDR3 has 14 amino acids. V was shortened by 2 bases and J by 3 bases, with 14 bases between the two germline ends. Germline lookup yields CDR1 GTSNPN and CDR2 SVGIG (reference sequence). Written as DNA, the CDR3 is TGTGCCTGGAGTCACATGGACAGCAACTACGAGCAGTACTTC. Its protein is CAWSHMDSNYEQYF.

The chain couples TRBV5-1 to TRBJ2-5; D is perhaps TRBD2 (5 bases). CDR1 and CDR2 (germline): SGHRS, YFSETQ. CDR3 length equals 16 residues. The ends were cut back, 1 base at V and 5 bases at J, with 18 bases in the middle. The CDR3 nucleotides are TGCGCCAGCAGCTTGAGCGGTGGAAACCTTTGGGAGACCCAGTACTTC. Its protein product is CASSLSGGNLWETQYF.

V is TRBV6-1 and J is TRBJ1-1; unclear D gene. The CDR3 has 14 residues. Germline lookup yields CDR1 MNHNS and CDR2 SASEGT. V lost 1 base and J lost 5, with 11 bases in between. This CDR3 is CASSEGGFWTEAFF. For the CDR3, the DNA is TGTGCCAGCAGTGAAGGAGGGTTTTGGACTGAAGCTTTCTTT.

This clone occurred a few times. For the CDR3, the DNA is TGTGCCAGCAGTTACACAGGGGCAGCAGATACGCAGTATTTT. Protein: CASSYTGAADTQYF. J is TRBJ2-3 and V is TRBV6-5, with 7 bases fitting TRBD1. The junction had 3 bases not matched to a gene; V was cut back by 2 bases and J by 4 bases. Germline CDR1 and CDR2: MNHEY and SVGAGI. This CDR3 is built from 14 residues.

This clone was seen more than once but under ten times. The chain employs TRBV10-3 and TRBJ1-1; possible D gene TRBD1, 5 bases. The CDR3 is 14 residues long. Germline-derived CDR1 and CDR2 are ENHRY and SYGVKD. Trimming cost V 7 bases and J 3 bases, with 15 bases left between them. CDR3 amino acids: CAIKATDSHTEAFF. The CDR3 DNA sequence: TGTGCCATCAAGGCGACAGACTCACACACTGAAGCTTTCTTT.